Presented here are 16 T cell receptor beta chains from one specimen sequenced in a study of OX40 agonist ivuxolimab in advanced cancers. TCRdb's copy holds only in-frame clones and misses some; the assay was immunoSEQ multiplex PCR. The sample consists of some 120,000 clones, 92% of them appearing once. This specimen was CD4+ or CD8+ T cells sorted from blood, taken in a trial of the OX40 agonist ivuxolimab. The receptors were sampled from an adult with an advanced solid tumor such as melanoma, head and neck, liver or kidney cancer.

V is TRBV5-1 and J is TRBJ2-7; 8 bases agree with TRBD1. Trimming at V came to 0 bases and at J to 5 bases, leaving 4 bases not matched to a gene. The CDR3 has 14 residues. Germline lookup yields CDR1 SGHRS and CDR2 YFSETQ. The CDR3 loop reads CASSLGGQAHEQYF. In DNA form, the CDR3 reads TGCGCCAGCAGCTTGGGGGGACAGGCACACGAGCAGTACTTC.

The gene calls are TRBV28 and TRBJ1-2, with 9 nucleotides matching TRBD1. The V gene end was trimmed by 7 bases and the J gene end by 0 bases; junction bases not matched to a gene: 6. This CDR3 region has 15 residues. In germline, CDR1 is MDHEN, CDR2 SYDVKM. The CDR3 sequence: CASKLQGATNYGYTF. In DNA form, the CDR3 reads TGTGCCAGCAAACTACAGGGGGCGACTAACTATGGCTACACCTTC.

CDR3 coding DNA: TGTGCCAGCAGCGTAGCTACGGCGGGAGGGGGCTCTGGGGCCAACGTCCTGACTTTC. Amino acid sequence: CASSVATAGGGSGANVLTF. The gene calls are TRBV9 and TRBJ2-6; 9 bases are a match to TRBD2. Germline trimming cut 0 bases from V and 0 bases from J; bases unmatched to any gene: 7. The CDR3 loop spans 19 amino acids. Germline V gene data show CDR1 as SGDLS and CDR2 as YYNGEE.

The chain links TRBV7-2 to TRBJ2-7, with a weak D call TRBD2 (6 bases). This CDR3 has 15 residues. Trimming cost V 1 base and J 2 bases, with 12 bases left between them. CDR1 and CDR2 from the germline V gene are SGHTA and FQGNSA. CDR3: CASSLVGIAAYEQYF. The DNA for the CDR3 is TGTGCCAGCAGCTTAGTTGGTATAGCGGCCTACGAGCAGTACTTC.

The chain has TRBV18 and TRBJ2-7; TRBD1 aligns across 8 bases. The length of the CDR3 is 14 residues. J was trimmed by 7 bases and V by 6 bases; bases with no gene match: 11. Per the germline V gene, CDR1 is KGHSH and CDR2 is LQKENI. The CDR3 DNA follows: TGTGCCAGCTCCCTAACGGACAGGGCCGGTGAGCAGTACTTC. Amino acid sequence: CASSLTDRAGEQYF.

The rearrangement links TRBV28 to TRBJ1-1; no clear D gene. The CDR3 sequence is 14 residues long. Between the trimmed V and J ends, which lost 7 bases and 0 bases, there was a span of 12 bases. CDR1 MDHEN and CDR2 SYDVKM come from the germline V gene. CDR3 coding DNA: TGTGCCAGCACCTCTGGGAGAATGAACACTGAAGCTTTCTTT. It codes for CASTSGRMNTEAFF.

The chain carries TRBV5-1 and TRBJ2-1; TRBD2 agrees at 11 bases. Trimming at V came to 1 base and at J to 9 bases, leaving 9 bases not matched to a gene. From germline, CDR1 is SGHRS and CDR2 YFSETQ. This CDR3 is 16 amino acids long. The CDR3 loop reads CASSLLGLADPGEQFF. For the CDR3, the DNA is TGCGCCAGCAGCTTGTTGGGACTAGCGGACCCCGGTGAGCAGTTCTTC.

The CDR3 bases are TGTGCCAGCAGCTTAATGGACCCGAAAGGAAACACCATATATTTT. This encodes CASSLMDPKGNTIYF. The rearrangement joins TRBV7-2 to TRBJ1-3; D ambiguous. Trimming cost V 2 bases and J 4 bases, with 12 bases left between them. This CDR3 region has 15 residues. The germline V gene has CDR1 SGHTA and CDR2 FQGNSA.

V gene TRBV27 combines with J gene TRBJ2-7, with unresolved D. Germline V gene lookup returns CDR1 MNHEY and CDR2 SMNVEV (reference sequence). Trimming shortened V by 6 bases and J by 2 bases, and 11 bases separated the two germline ends. There are 13 residues in the CDR3. CDR3 residues: CASSRLGPYEQYF. The CDR3 nucleotides read TGTGCCAGCAGCCGACTGGGCCCCTACGAGCAGTACTTC.

The chain couples TRBV10-3 to TRBJ2-3; D uncertain. CDR3 size: 13 residues. Germline V gene sequence: CDR1 ENHRY, CDR2 SYGVKD. Trimming took 0 bases from V and 3 from J, leaving 4 bases between them. CDR3 loop: CAISESLTDTQYF. For the CDR3, the DNA is TGTGCCATCAGTGAGTCCTTAACAGATACGCAGTATTTT.

The rearrangement joins TRBV27 to TRBJ1-6; 10 bases fit TRBD1. Germline V gives CDR1 MNHEY, CDR2 SMNVEV (reference sequence). V gave up 5 bases and J gave up 5 bases; unmatched junction bases: 3. The CDR3 is 15 amino acids. CDR3: CASSTGQGDNSPLHF. The DNA of the CDR3 is TGTGCCAGCAGTACCGGACAGGGGGATAATTCACCCCTCCACTTT.

This chain connects TRBV7-6 to TRBJ1-1; D not resolved. Per germline, CDR1 SGHVS and CDR2 FNYEAQ. The CDR3 runs to 13 residues. Deletions cut 6 bases from V and 3 bases from J, with 11 bases between. CDR3 coding DNA: TGTGCCAGCAGTCCCCGTCGAGACACTGAAGCTTTCTTT. Translated, it gives CASSPRRDTEAFF.

The chain combines TRBV2 with TRBJ1-1, with 9 positions matching TRBD1. Trimming removed 1 base from V and 5 bases from J; junction bases left unmatched: 2. The germline CDR1 and CDR2 sequences are SNHLY and FYNNEI. CDR3 length: 14 residues. CDR3 in amino acids: CASSEDRGRTEAFF. As DNA, the CDR3 is TGTGCCAGCAGTGAAGACAGGGGGCGGACTGAAGCTTTCTTT.

This chain links TRBV27 with TRBJ1-2; no clear D. Germline V gene data show CDR1 as MNHEY and CDR2 as SMNVEV (reference sequence). The CDR3 loop spans 17 amino acids. Trimming left V 0 bases short and J 4 bases short, with 18 bases between. CDR3 bases: TGTGCCAGCAGTTTATCGTATTTAGCCCCCGTACGCTATGGCTACACCTTC. Translating gives CASSLSYLAPVRYGYTF.

V usage is TRBV2 and J usage is TRBJ2-5; D call uncertain. The germline CDR1 and CDR2 sequences are SNHLY and FYNNEI. Trimming cost V 7 bases and J 5 bases, with 11 bases left between them. The CDR3 sequence is 12 residues long. CDR3 DNA sequence: TGTGCCAGCACCCGGAGCGATGAGACCCAGTACTTC. This sequence encodes CASTRSDETQYF.

The genes are TRBV7-9 and TRBJ2-7; D might be TRBD1 or TRBD2, each matching 5 bases. Trimming cost V 4 bases and J 3 bases, with 16 bases left between them. The V gene's germline CDR1 is SEHNR and CDR2 FQNEAQ (reference sequence). The CDR3 extends over 15 amino acids. CDR3 region: CASSSTGGSVYEQYF. CDR3 nucleotides: TGTGCCAGCAGCTCTACAGGAGGAAGTGTCTACGAGCAGTACTTC.